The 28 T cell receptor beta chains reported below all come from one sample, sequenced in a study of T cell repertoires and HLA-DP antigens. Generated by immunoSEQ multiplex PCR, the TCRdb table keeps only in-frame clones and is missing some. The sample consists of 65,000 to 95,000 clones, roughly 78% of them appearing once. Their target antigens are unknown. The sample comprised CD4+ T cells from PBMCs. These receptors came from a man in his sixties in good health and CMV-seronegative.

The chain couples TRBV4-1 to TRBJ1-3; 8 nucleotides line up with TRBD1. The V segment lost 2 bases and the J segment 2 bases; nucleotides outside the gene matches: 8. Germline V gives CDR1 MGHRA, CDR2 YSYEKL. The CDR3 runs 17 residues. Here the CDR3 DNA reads TGCGCCAGCAGCCAAAGCGCGGACAGGGCACCTGGAAACACCATATATTTT. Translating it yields CASSQSADRAPGNTIYF.

This chain's CDR3 is CASSPGTGVKLFF. CDR3 sequence (DNA): TGTGCCAGCAGTCCCGGGACAGGGGTCAAACTGTTTTTT. The chain combines TRBV6-6 with TRBJ1-4; 10 bases match TRBD1. V lost 5 bases to trimming and J lost 11 bases; unmatched junction nucleotides: 5. CDR1 MNHNY and CDR2 SVGAGI come from the germline V gene (reference sequence). The CDR3 contains 13 residues.

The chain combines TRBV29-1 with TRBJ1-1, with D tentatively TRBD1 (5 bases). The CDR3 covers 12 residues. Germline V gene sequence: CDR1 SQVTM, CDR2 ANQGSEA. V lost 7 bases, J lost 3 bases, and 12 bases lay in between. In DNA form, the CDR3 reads TGCAGCGGGACGCGGGGGGACACTGAAGCTTTCTTT. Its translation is CSGTRGDTEAFF.

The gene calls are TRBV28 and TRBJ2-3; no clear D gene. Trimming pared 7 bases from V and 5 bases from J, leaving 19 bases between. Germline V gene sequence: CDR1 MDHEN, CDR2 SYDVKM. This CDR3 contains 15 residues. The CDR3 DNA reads TGTGCCAGCACCCACGACGCCGGTTTTGGAGATACGCAGTATTTT. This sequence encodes CASTHDAGFGDTQYF.

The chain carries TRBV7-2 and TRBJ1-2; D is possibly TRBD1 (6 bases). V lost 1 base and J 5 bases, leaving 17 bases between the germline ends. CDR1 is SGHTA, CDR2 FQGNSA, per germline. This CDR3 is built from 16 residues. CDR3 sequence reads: CASSLVGALRNYGYTF. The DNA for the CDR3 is TGTGCCAGCAGCTTAGTGGGGGCCCTCCGAAATTATGGCTACACCTTC.

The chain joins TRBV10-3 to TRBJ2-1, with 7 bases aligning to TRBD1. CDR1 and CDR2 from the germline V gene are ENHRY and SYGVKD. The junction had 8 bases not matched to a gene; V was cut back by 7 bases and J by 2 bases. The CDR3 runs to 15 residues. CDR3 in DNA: TGTGCCATCAAGAAGGGGGCTGATCCCTACAATGAGCAGTTCTTC. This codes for CAIKKGADPYNEQFF.

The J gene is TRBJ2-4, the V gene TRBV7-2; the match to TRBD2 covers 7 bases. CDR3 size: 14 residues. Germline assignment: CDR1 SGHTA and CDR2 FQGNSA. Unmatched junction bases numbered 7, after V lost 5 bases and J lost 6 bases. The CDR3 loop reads CASSHRGEGNIQYF. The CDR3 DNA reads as TGTGCCAGCAGCCACCGGGGGGAGGGAAACATTCAGTACTTC.

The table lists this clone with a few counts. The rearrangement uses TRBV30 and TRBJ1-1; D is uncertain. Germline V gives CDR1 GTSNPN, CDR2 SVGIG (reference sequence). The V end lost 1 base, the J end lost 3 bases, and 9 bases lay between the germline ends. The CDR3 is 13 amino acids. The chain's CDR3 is CAWSGGRYTEAFF. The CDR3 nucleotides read TGTGCCTGGAGTGGGGGTAGGTACACTGAAGCTTTCTTT.

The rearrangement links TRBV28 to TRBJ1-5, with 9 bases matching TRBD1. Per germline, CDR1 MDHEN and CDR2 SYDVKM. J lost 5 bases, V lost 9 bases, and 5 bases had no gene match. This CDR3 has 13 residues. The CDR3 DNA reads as TGTGCCAGTGGGACAGGGTTGGATCAGCCCCAGCATTTT. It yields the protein CASGTGLDQPQHF.

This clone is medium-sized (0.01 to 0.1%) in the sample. The CDR3 nucleotides are TGTGCCAGCAGTTTGGACAGGGGGCTCGATCAGCCCCAGCATTTT. Its translation is CASSLDRGLDQPQHF. The chain links TRBV27 to TRBJ1-5, with 11 bases that match TRBD1. Per the germline V gene, CDR1 is MNHEY and CDR2 is SMNVEV (reference sequence). J gave up 5 bases and V 3 bases, and 3 bases lay outside the gene matches. This CDR3 is built from 15 residues.

The CDR3 DNA reads as TGTGCCTGGAGGGGGGATGGAAACACCATATATTTT. This gives the protein CAWRGDGNTIYF. The chain links TRBV30 to TRBJ1-3; the D gene is possibly TRBD1 (5 bases). The CDR3 consists of 12 residues. The V end lost 3 bases, the J end lost 3 bases, and 6 bases lay between the germline ends. The germline CDR1 and CDR2 sequences are GTSNPN and SVGIG (reference sequence).

CDR3 in DNA: TGTGCCAGCAGGGTCCGATGGACAGGGGGAAGCGGCACTGAAGCTTTCTTT. It encodes CASRVRWTGGSGTEAFF. The chain is built from TRBV5-6 and TRBJ1-1, with 10 bases matching TRBD1. The V and J ends lost 5 bases and 4 bases, in that order; junction bases with no gene match: 14. The V gene's germline CDR1 is SGHDT and CDR2 YYEEEE. CDR3 size: 17 residues.

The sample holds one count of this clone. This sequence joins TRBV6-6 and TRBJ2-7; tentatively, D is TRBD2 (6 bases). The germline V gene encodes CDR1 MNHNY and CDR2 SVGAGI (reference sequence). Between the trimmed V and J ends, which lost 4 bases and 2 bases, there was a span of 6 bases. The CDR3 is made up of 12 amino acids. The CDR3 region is CASSSGAYEQYF. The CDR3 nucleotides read TGTGCCAGCAGTTCGGGGGCCTACGAGCAGTACTTC.

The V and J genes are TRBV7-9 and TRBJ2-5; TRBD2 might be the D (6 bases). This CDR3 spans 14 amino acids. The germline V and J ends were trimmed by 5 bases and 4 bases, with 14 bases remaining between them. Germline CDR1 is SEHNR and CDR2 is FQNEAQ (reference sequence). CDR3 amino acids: CASSPPTRAETQYF. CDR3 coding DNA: TGTGCCAGCAGCCCGCCGACTAGGGCAGAGACCCAGTACTTC.

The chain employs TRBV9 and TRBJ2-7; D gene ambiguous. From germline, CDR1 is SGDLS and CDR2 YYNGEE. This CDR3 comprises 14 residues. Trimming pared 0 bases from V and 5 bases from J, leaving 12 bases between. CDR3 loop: CASSVGMGFNEQYF. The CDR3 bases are TGTGCCAGCAGCGTAGGTATGGGGTTTAACGAGCAGTACTTC.

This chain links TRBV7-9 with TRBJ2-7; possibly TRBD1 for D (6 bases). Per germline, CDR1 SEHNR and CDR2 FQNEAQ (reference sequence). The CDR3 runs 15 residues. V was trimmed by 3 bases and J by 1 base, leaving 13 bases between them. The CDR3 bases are TGTGCCAGCAGCTTCAACAGGGCCCTATCCTACGAGCAGTACTTC. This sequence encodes CASSFNRALSYEQYF.

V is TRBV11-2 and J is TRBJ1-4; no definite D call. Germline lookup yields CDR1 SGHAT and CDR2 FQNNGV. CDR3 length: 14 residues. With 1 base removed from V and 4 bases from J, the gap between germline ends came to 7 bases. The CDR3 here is CASSLGQHNEKLFF. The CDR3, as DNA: TGTGCCAGCAGCTTAGGTCAGCATAATGAAAAACTGTTTTTT.

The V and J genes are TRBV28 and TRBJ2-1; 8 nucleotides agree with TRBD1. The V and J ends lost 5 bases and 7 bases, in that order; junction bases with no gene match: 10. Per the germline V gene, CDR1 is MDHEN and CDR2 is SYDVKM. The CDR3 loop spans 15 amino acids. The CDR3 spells CASSNLRGRANEQFF. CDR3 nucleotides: TGTGCCAGCAGTAACCTCAGGGGGCGTGCGAATGAGCAGTTCTTC.

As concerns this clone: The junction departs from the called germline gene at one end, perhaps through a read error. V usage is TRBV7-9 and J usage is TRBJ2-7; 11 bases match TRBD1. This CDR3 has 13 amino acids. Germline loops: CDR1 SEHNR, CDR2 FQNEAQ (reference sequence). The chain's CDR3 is CTSSKDRGHEQYF. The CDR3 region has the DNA TGTACCAGCAGCAAGGACAGGGGGCACGAGCAGTACTTC. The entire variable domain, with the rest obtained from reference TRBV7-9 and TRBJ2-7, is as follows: DTGVSQNPRHKITKRGQNVTFRCDPISEHNRLYWYRQTLGQGPEFLTYFQNEAQLEKSRLLSDRFSAERPKGSFSTLEIQRTEQGDSAMYLCTSSKDRGHEQYFGPGTRLTVT.

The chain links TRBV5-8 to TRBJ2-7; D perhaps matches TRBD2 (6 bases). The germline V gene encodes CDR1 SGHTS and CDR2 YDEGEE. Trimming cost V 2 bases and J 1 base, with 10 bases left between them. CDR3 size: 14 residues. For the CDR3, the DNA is TGTGCCAGCAGCTTAGCGGGCATTTCCTACGAGCAGTACTTC. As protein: CASSLAGISYEQYF. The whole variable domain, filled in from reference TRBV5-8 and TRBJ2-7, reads EAGVTQSPTHLIKTRGQQATLRCSPISGHTSVYWYQQALGLGLQFLLWYDEGEERNRGNFPPRFSGRQFPNYSSELNVNALELEDSALYLCASSLAGISYEQYFGPGTRLTVT.

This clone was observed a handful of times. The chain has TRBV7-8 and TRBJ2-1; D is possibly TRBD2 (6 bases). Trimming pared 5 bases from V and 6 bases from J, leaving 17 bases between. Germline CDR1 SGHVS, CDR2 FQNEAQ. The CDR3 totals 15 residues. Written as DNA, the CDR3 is TGTGCCAGCAGCCCCCCGGCGCGGGGTAGCAATGAGCAGTTCTTC. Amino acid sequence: CASSPPARGSNEQFF.

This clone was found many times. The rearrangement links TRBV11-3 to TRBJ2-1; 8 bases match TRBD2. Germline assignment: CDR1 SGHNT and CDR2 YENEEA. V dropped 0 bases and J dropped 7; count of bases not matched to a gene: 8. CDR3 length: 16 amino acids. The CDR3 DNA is TGTGCCAGCAGCTTAGATTTTGGGACTAGACCGAATGAGCAGTTCTTC. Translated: CASSLDFGTRPNEQFF.

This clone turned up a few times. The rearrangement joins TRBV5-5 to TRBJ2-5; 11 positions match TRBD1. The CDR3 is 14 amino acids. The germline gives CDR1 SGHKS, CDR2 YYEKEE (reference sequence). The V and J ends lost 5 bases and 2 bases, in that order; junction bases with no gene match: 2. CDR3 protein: CASSGTGGQETQYF. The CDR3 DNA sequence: TGTGCCAGCAGTGGGACAGGGGGACAAGAGACCCAGTACTTC.

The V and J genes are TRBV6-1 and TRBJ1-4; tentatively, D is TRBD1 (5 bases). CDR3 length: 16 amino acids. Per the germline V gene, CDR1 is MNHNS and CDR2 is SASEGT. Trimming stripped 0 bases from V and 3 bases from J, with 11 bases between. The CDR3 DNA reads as TGTGCCAGCAGTGAAGCTTCGGGACCGGCTAATGAAAAACTGTTTTTT. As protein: CASSEASGPANEKLFF.

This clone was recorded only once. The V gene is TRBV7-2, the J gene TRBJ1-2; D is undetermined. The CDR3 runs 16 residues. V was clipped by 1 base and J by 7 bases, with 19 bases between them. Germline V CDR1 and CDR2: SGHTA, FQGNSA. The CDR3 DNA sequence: TGTGCCAGCAGCTTAGACTCGGGAGGGAGCCGATCTGGCTACACCTTC. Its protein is CASSLDSGGSRSGYTF.

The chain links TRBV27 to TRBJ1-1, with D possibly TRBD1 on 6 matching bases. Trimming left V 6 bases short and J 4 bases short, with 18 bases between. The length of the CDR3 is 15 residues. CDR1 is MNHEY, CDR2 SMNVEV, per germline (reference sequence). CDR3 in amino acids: CASSRDNTWGTEAFF. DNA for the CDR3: TGTGCCAGCAGCCGGGACAATACTTGGGGCACTGAAGCTTTCTTT.

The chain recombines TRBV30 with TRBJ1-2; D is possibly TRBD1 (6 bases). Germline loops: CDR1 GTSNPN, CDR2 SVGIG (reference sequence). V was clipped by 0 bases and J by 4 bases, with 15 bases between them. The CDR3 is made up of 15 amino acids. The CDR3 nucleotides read TGTGCCTGGAGTGTACCCACAGGGAAGGGCTATGGCTACACCTTC. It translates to CAWSVPTGKGYGYTF.

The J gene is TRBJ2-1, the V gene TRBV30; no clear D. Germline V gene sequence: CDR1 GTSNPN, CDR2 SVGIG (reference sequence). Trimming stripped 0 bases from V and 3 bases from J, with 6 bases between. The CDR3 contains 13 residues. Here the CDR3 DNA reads TGTGCCTGGAGTGTCGACCTCTACAATGAGCAGTTCTTC. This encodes CAWSVDLYNEQFF.